Each of the 26 T cell receptor beta chains below was sequenced from the same sample in a study of persistence of HIV-infected CD4 T cells. No antigen has been identified for these receptors. The stimulus was an HIV-1 Gag 15-mer peptide pool, 0.85 to 1 ug/peptide/mL. Memory cells lacking CD40L and CD69 with high CD45RO were sorted. The immunoSEQ assay was version 4, run in survey mode. Repertoires were generated with immunoSEQ multiplex PCR, while TCRdb's copy carries only in-frame clones and drops some. The sample contains some 40,000 clones, more than 75% of which appear only once. The sequenced sample was cultured CD4+ T cells from PBMCs, obtained from a patient who received antiretroviral therapy. The receptors come from an adult with HIV. The donor label of this sample is uncertain.

The rearrangement joins TRBV7-9 to TRBJ2-1; 12 bases match TRBD2. The CDR3 contains 19 residues. Germline CDR1 is SEHNR and CDR2 is FQNEAQ (reference sequence). Trimming at V came to 4 bases and at J to 3 bases, leaving 13 bases not matched to a gene. The CDR3 DNA sequence: TGTGCCAGCAGCTACGGTCGTCTAGCGGGGGGGCCACTCTACAATGAGCAGTTCTTC. The encoded protein is CASSYGRLAGGPLYNEQFF.

The CDR3 DNA reads TGTGCCAACGGCGCAGGAGTCGTTGCAACTAATGAAAAACTGTTTTTT. The encoded protein is CANGAGVVATNEKLFF. The V gene is TRBV7-4, the J gene TRBJ1-4; D gene ambiguous. The CDR3 has 16 amino acids. The germline gives CDR1 SGHVT, CDR2 SQSDAQ. V was pared by 10 bases and J by 0 bases, with 18 bases between.

A few counts support this clone. V gene TRBV5-4 combines with J gene TRBJ1-5; D may be TRBD1 (5 bases). The CDR3 consists of 18 residues. Germline assignment: CDR1 SGHNT and CDR2 YYREEE (reference sequence). V lost 2 bases to trimming and J lost 2 bases, with 20 bases between them. The CDR3 loop is CASSFGGARGNGNQPQHF. CDR3 DNA sequence: TGTGCCAGCAGCTTCGGAGGGGCGCGAGGAAATGGCAATCAGCCCCAGCATTTT.

This clone occurred once. The rearrangement uses TRBV6-4 and TRBJ1-2; D may be TRBD1 (6 bases). This CDR3 region has 16 residues. V lost 4 bases and J 8 bases, leaving 23 bases between the germline ends. CDR1 MRHNA and CDR2 SNTAGT come from the germline V gene. The CDR3 sequence is CASSVEIDQDSRGYTF. In DNA form, the CDR3 reads TGTGCCAGCAGTGTCGAGATCGATCAGGACAGTAGGGGCTACACCTTC.

The chain carries TRBV19 and TRBJ2-7, with 8 positions matching TRBD2. V shed 6 bases, J shed 9 bases, and the junction held 10 bases outside the gene matches. Looked up from germline, CDR1 is LNHDA and CDR2 is SQIVND (reference sequence). The CDR3 is made up of 13 amino acids. The CDR3 bases are TGTGCCAGTAGCAGTACGCGGGGGGCCGTGCAGTACTTC. Its protein is CASSSTRGAVQYF.

The chain couples TRBV7-2 to TRBJ1-6, with TRBD1 identical over 8 bases. The CDR3 extends over 14 amino acids. The J segment lost 10 bases and the V segment lost 4 bases, leaving 6 bases of the junction unmatched. The germline CDR1 and CDR2 sequences are SGHTA and FQGNSA. CDR3 bases: TGTGCCAGCAGCTGGACAGGGAAGAACTCACCCCTCCACTTT. Residues: CASSWTGKNSPLHF.

The chain is built from TRBV27 and TRBJ1-4, with 7 positions matching TRBD1. This CDR3 contains 16 residues. The trim removed 6 bases at V and 5 bases at J, leaving 12 bases unmatched. CDR1 and CDR2 (germline): MNHEY, SMNVEV (reference sequence). The CDR3 DNA follows: TGTGCCAGCAGATCTACAACGGACAGGTACAATGAAAAACTGTTTTTT. Its protein product is CASRSTTDRYNEKLFF.

This clone was counted between two and nine times. The chain joins TRBV7-9 to TRBJ1-1; TRBD1 agrees at 8 bases. The CDR3 covers 15 residues. The germline V gene has CDR1 SEHNR and CDR2 FQNEAQ (reference sequence). The junction had 7 bases not matched to a gene; V was cut back by 5 bases and J by 2 bases. CDR3 DNA sequence: TGTGCCAGCAGCCCCGGACAGGGCTCAAACACTGAAGCTTTCTTT. As protein: CASSPGQGSNTEAFF.

The chain is built from TRBV5-1 and TRBJ2-3; D uncertain. The V gene lost 0 bases and the J gene lost 4 bases, with 6 bases spanning the gap. This CDR3 has 13 residues. Germline-derived CDR1 and CDR2 are SGHRS and YFSETQ. CDR3 region: CASSLDNADTQYF. The CDR3 nucleotides are TGCGCCAGCAGCTTGGACAATGCAGATACGCAGTATTTT.

The V and J genes are TRBV24-1 and TRBJ2-6, with D perhaps matching TRBD1 (5 bases). The V gene's germline CDR1 is KGHDR and CDR2 SFDVKD. The CDR3 runs 16 residues. Trimming left V 6 bases short and J 1 base short, with 12 bases between. The CDR3 sequence is CATSSRPGSGANVLTF. Here the CDR3 DNA reads TGTGCCACCAGTTCCCGCCCAGGGTCTGGGGCCAACGTCCTGACTTTC.

The V and J genes are TRBV6-1 and TRBJ2-1, with TRBD1 matching over 7 bases. With 3 bases clipped from V and 0 bases from J, the junction kept 2 bases outside the gene matches. The length of the CDR3 is 15 residues. CDR1 and CDR2 (germline): MNHNS, SASEGT. The CDR3 nucleotides read TGTGCCAGCAGTGAGGGACAGAGCTCCTACAATGAGCAGTTCTTC. It yields the protein CASSEGQSSYNEQFF.

The chain links TRBV30 to TRBJ2-4, with 8 bases matching TRBD2. This CDR3 contains 18 residues. Germline V gene sequence: CDR1 GTSNPN, CDR2 SVGIG (reference sequence). The V and J ends lost 1 base and 0 bases, in that order; junction bases with no gene match: 11. CDR3 in amino acids: CAWSARPSGFSAKNIQYF. The CDR3 DNA follows: TGTGCCTGGAGTGCCAGACCTAGCGGGTTTTCAGCCAAAAACATTCAGTACTTC.

The chain is built from TRBV6-5 and TRBJ1-3; weak D call: TRBD1 (6 bases). In germline, CDR1 is MNHEY, CDR2 SVGAGI. The V and J ends lost 6 bases and 1 base respectively, with 10 bases between them. The CDR3 extends over 14 amino acids. In DNA, the CDR3 is TGTGCCAGCAGGACAGGCGGTTCTGGAAACACCATATATTTT. As protein: CASRTGGSGNTIYF.

The V gene is TRBV7-6, the J gene TRBJ2-3; 11 bases are shared with TRBD2. The germline CDR1 and CDR2 sequences are SGHVS and FNYEAQ. This CDR3 is 15 amino acids long. J gave up 3 bases and V 5 bases, and 4 bases lay outside the gene matches. CDR3 sequence reads: CASSPWTSGTDTQYF. DNA for the CDR3: TGTGCCAGCAGCCCCTGGACTAGCGGGACAGATACGCAGTATTTT. Using reference TRBV7-6 and TRBJ2-3 for the parts outside the CDR3, the full variable domain is GAGVSQSPRYKVTKRGQDVALRCDPISGHVSLYWYRQALGQGPEFLTYFNYEAQQDKSGLPNDRFSAERPEGSISTLTIQRTEQRDSAMYRCASSPWTSGTDTQYFGPGTRLTVL.

CDR3 residues: CSVGDNNQPQHF. CDR3 nucleotides: TGCAGCGTTGGGGACAACAATCAGCCCCAGCATTTT. The rearrangement uses TRBV29-1 and TRBJ1-5; a possible D gene is TRBD1 (6 bases). CDR3 length: 12 residues. V was pared by 4 bases and J by 3 bases, with 7 bases between. The germline V gene has CDR1 SQVTM and CDR2 ANQGSEA.

CDR3 loop: CAIRATRTGGGNEQFF. The DNA for the CDR3 is TGTGCCATCAGGGCCACACGGACCGGTGGGGGGAATGAGCAGTTCTTC. The chain has TRBV10-3 and TRBJ2-1, with D tentatively TRBD2 (6 bases). Germline V gives CDR1 ENHRY, CDR2 SYGVKD. The V end was cut by 6 bases, the J end by 7 bases, with 22 bases between. The CDR3 sequence is 16 residues long.

This sequence joins TRBV3-1 (or the pseudogene TRBV3-2) and TRBJ1-1, with 11 bases matching TRBD1. Germline V gene sequence: CDR1 LGHDT, CDR2 YNNKEL (reference sequence). V was pared by 0 bases and J by 4 bases, with 4 bases of the junction left unmatched. This CDR3 comprises 16 residues. The chain's CDR3 is CASSQDLGTGGTEAFF. The CDR3 DNA sequence: TGTGCCAGCAGCCAAGATCTAGGGACAGGGGGCACTGAAGCTTTCTTT.

The chain couples TRBV9 to TRBJ1-3, with D maybe TRBD1 (5 bases). The V end was cut by 0 bases, the J end by 0 bases, with 16 bases between. CDR1 and CDR2 from the germline V gene are SGDLS and YYNGEE. The CDR3 runs to 18 residues. Written as DNA, the CDR3 is TGTGCCAGCAGCGTAGCTCTGTGGGGGACTTTCTCTGGAAACACCATATATTTT. Residues: CASSVALWGTFSGNTIYF.

CDR3 DNA: TGTGCCAGCAGCGTCGGGACAGGGCGAAGGAATGAGCAGTTCTTC. This encodes CASSVGTGRRNEQFF. The chain uses TRBV9 and TRBJ2-1, with TRBD1 matching over 9 bases. The germline V gene has CDR1 SGDLS and CDR2 YYNGEE. The ends lost 2 bases at V and 7 bases at J; junction bases unmatched: 7. The CDR3 is made up of 15 amino acids.

The chain employs TRBV24-1 and TRBJ2-1; tentative D call: TRBD2 (5 bases). The ends were cut back, 0 bases at V and 8 bases at J, with 10 bases in the middle. The CDR3 sequence is 14 residues long. CDR1 and CDR2 (germline): KGHDR, SFDVKD. The CDR3 coding sequence is TGTGCCACCAGTGATTTGGGCTCCGGGGATGAGCAGTTCTTC. Translating gives CATSDLGSGDEQFF.

This clone was observed a few times. The chain has TRBV28 and TRBJ1-2; possibly TRBD1 for D (6 bases). The V and J ends lost 8 bases and 10 bases respectively, with 20 bases between them. In germline, CDR1 is MDHEN, CDR2 SYDVKM. The CDR3 loop spans 13 amino acids. Here the CDR3 DNA reads TGTGCCAGCCATATGCGACAGGCCCATCACTACACCTTC. Translated: CASHMRQAHHYTF.

The V call is TRBV24-1, the J call TRBJ2-3, with D possibly being TRBD1 or TRBD2 (6 bases each). The CDR3 is 15 amino acids. The V end lost 3 bases, the J end lost 4 bases, and 13 bases lay between the germline ends. CDR1 and CDR2 from the germline V gene are KGHDR and SFDVKD. CDR3 bases: TGTGCCACCAGTGATACGCGGGACATCGCAGATACGCAGTATTTT. Amino acids: CATSDTRDIADTQYF.

The chain has TRBV27 and TRBJ1-6; D might be TRBD1 (6 bases). Between the trimmed V and J ends, which lost 9 bases and 6 bases, there was a span of 24 bases. The germline V gene has CDR1 MNHEY and CDR2 SMNVEV (reference sequence). This CDR3 contains 17 residues. CDR3: CASTTYRVGLGNSPLHF. CDR3 bases: TGTGCCAGTACCACCTACAGGGTCGGGCTTGGTAATTCACCCCTCCACTTT.

The rearrangement joins TRBV6-1 to TRBJ1-6; 7 bases match TRBD1. CDR3 length equals 17 residues. Germline values: CDR1 MNHNS, CDR2 SASEGT. After removal of 4 bases from V and 7 bases from J, the junction contained 13 bases not matched to a gene. The chain's CDR3 is CASSVMVGGQKNSPLHF. The DNA of the CDR3 is TGTGCCAGCAGTGTAATGGTGGGGGGACAGAAGAATTCACCCCTCCACTTT.

The chain has TRBV3-1 (or the pseudogene TRBV3-2) and TRBJ2-3; the D gene is possibly TRBD1 (5 bases). The CDR3 is 12 residues long. Trimming pared 7 bases from V and 0 bases from J, leaving 5 bases between. CDR1 and CDR2 (germline): LGHDT, YNNKEL (reference sequence). Here the CDR3 DNA reads TGTGCCAGCAAGGGGAGCACAGATACGCAGTATTTT. It translates to CASKGSTDTQYF.

This chain connects TRBV7-2 to TRBJ2-2; TRBD2 aligns across 11 bases. Germline V CDR1 and CDR2: SGHTA, FQGNSA. J was trimmed by 1 base and V by 5 bases; bases with no gene match: 3. The CDR3 is made up of 16 amino acids. CDR3 bases: TGTGCCAGCAGCAGACTAGCGGGGAGGAACACCGGGGAGCTGTTTTTT. Its translation is CASSRLAGRNTGELFF.